What follows is one T cell receptor (beta chain) and its context. Its cognate antigen is unknown. This entry comes from a study of Ad26.COV2.S vaccination and SARS-CoV-2 variants. Background on the study: Intramuscular Ad26.COV2.S at 5x10^10 or 1x10^11 viral particles. The study's findings and limits: Using TCR breadth and depth analyses may have led to underestimated total T cell responses. Responses of spike-specific T cells (both CD8+ and CD4+) reportedly showed substantial breadth after vaccination.

Treatment meaning: about 20 received Ad26.COV2.S at low or high dose, single or two shots; a few received placebo; per-sample allocation not given. Day 63 after the first vaccine or placebo injection was the time point for sampling. The table came from immunoSEQ multiplex PCR; TCRdb's copy has only in-frame clones and leaves some out. There are around 450,000 clones in the sample; about 88% occur only once, and approximately 2.5% lies in the top ten. The length of the CDR3 is 14 residues. With 3 bases removed from V and 5 bases from J, the gap between germline ends came to 12 bases. From germline, CDR1 is MDHEN and CDR2 SYDVKM.

The receptor was derived from a person between 18 and 59 years old who received the Ad26.COV2.S COVID-19 vaccine or a placebo. Sequences were derived from peripheral blood, sampled in a trial of Ad26.COV2.S vaccine versus placebo. The chain employs TRBV28 and TRBJ2-3; tentative D call: TRBD1 (5 bases). The CDR3 protein is CASSLVRVRDTQYF. In DNA form, the CDR3 reads TGTGCCAGCAGTTTGGTCAGGGTTAGAGATACGCAGTATTTT.